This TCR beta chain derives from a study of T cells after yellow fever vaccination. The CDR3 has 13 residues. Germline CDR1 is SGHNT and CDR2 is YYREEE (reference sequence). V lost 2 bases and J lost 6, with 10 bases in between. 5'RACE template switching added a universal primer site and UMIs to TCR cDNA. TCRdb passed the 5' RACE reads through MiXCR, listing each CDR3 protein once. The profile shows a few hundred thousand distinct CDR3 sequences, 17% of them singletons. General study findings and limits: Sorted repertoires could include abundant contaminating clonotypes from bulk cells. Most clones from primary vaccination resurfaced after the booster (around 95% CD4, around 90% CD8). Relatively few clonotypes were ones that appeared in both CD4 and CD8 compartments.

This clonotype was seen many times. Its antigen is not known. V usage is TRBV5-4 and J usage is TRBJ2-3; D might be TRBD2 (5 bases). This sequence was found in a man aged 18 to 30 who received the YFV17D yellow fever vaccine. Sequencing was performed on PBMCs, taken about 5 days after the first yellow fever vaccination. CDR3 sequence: CASSFDSGDTQYF. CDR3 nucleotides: TGTGCCAGCAGCTTCGACTCGGGGGATACGCAGTATTTT.